These 21 T cell receptor beta chains originate from one sample sequenced in a study of OX40 agonist ivuxolimab in advanced cancers. Libraries were prepared by immunoSEQ multiplex PCR; TCRdb keeps only in-frame clonotypes and omits some of them. This sample yields tens of thousands of clones, of which around 90% are seen a single time; 4% to 5.5% belongs to the top ten. The material sequenced was CD4+ or CD8+ T cells sorted from blood, taken in a trial of the OX40 agonist ivuxolimab. The receptor source for this set is an adult with an advanced solid tumor such as melanoma, head and neck, liver or kidney cancer.

CDR3 in amino acids: CATSRYYTGELFF. The DNA of the CDR3 is TGTGCCACCAGCAGGTACTACACCGGGGAGCTGTTTTTT. The chain couples TRBV15 to TRBJ2-2; no reliable D call. The V end was cut by 3 bases, the J end by 3 bases, with 5 bases between. Looked up from germline, CDR1 is LNHNV and CDR2 is YYDKDF (reference sequence). The CDR3 covers 13 residues.

The rearrangement uses TRBV13 and TRBJ2-3, with 12 bases lining up with TRBD2. J lost 3 bases, V lost 1 base, and 11 bases had no gene match. Germline CDR1 is PRHDT and CDR2 is FYEKMQ (reference sequence). The CDR3 runs 19 residues. The CDR3 is CASSLDGTSGSPTTDTQYF. In nucleotides, the CDR3 is TGTGCCAGCAGCTTAGATGGGACTAGCGGGTCCCCGACAACAGATACGCAGTATTTT.

This chain connects TRBV5-4 to TRBJ1-1, with D tentatively TRBD1 (6 bases). The CDR3 runs to 15 residues. The V end was cut by 0 bases, the J end by 2 bases, with 11 bases between. CDR1 is SGHNT, CDR2 YYREEE, per germline (reference sequence). The CDR3: CASSLDRGVNTEAFF. CDR3 sequence (DNA): TGTGCCAGCAGCTTGGATAGGGGGGTCAACACTGAAGCTTTCTTT.

This chain joins TRBV9 and TRBJ2-2; a possible D gene is TRBD1 (6 bases). The germline CDR1 and CDR2 sequences are SGDLS and YYNGEE. The CDR3 consists of 18 residues. Trimming shortened V by 0 bases and J by 0 bases, and 15 bases separated the two germline ends. The CDR3 nucleotides are TGTGCCAGCAGCGTAGCTACGGGACAACGAGCGAACACCGGGGAGCTGTTTTTT. This encodes CASSVATGQRANTGELFF.

The CDR3 DNA follows: TGTGCCAGCAGCAAATTAGCGGGAGCCGGCACAGATACGCAGTATTTT. Amino acid sequence: CASSKLAGAGTDTQYF. The rearrangement links TRBV7-2 to TRBJ2-3, with 9 nucleotides matching TRBD2. V shed 5 bases, J shed 1 base, and the junction held 7 bases outside the gene matches. Germline-derived CDR1 and CDR2 are SGHTA and FQGNSA. CDR3 length: 16 residues. Together with reference TRBV7-2 and TRBJ2-3, the CDR3 gives the full variable domain: GAGVSQSPSNKVTEKGKDVELRCDPISGHTALYWYRQSLGQGLEFLIYFQGNSAPDKSGLPSDRFSAERTGGSVSTLTIQRTQQEDSAVYLCASSKLAGAGTDTQYFGPGTRLTVL.

V gene TRBV7-3 combines with J gene TRBJ2-1, with TRBD2 matching over 11 bases. V trimming: 2 bases; J trimming: 5 bases; junction bases outside the gene matches: 2. This CDR3 contains 15 residues. CDR1 and CDR2 (germline): SGHTA, FQGTGA. The CDR3 loop reads CASSLELAGDNEQFF. DNA of the CDR3: TGTGCCAGCAGCTTAGAACTAGCGGGAGACAATGAGCAGTTCTTC.

Here the CDR3 DNA reads TGTGCCAGCAGTCCCGGGACATTTCCGGGGACTGAAGCTTTCTTT. Residues: CASSPGTFPGTEAFF. This chain links TRBV27 with TRBJ1-1, with D possibly TRBD1 on 6 matching bases. The V gene lost 5 bases and the J gene lost 5 bases, with 18 bases spanning the gap. This CDR3 has 15 amino acids. Germline values: CDR1 MNHEY, CDR2 SMNVEV (reference sequence).

This sequence joins TRBV9 and TRBJ1-1; 10 bases match TRBD1. Unmatched junction bases numbered 5, after V lost 2 bases and J lost 4 bases. The CDR3 runs to 15 residues. The V gene's germline CDR1 is SGDLS and CDR2 YYNGEE. CDR3 coding DNA: TGTGCCAGCAGCGTCGGACAGGGGGGCTTCACTGAAGCTTTCTTT. Amino acids: CASSVGQGGFTEAFF.

About this clone: The junction differs from germline at one of its ends, possibly a read error. This chain links TRBV19 with TRBJ1-2; no reliable D call. Germline V gene data show CDR1 as LNHDA and CDR2 as SQIVND (reference sequence). This CDR3 is 17 amino acids long. The CDR3: CASSVDTEASINYGYTF. The CDR3 nucleotides read TGTGCCAGTAGTGTAGACACCGAAGCCTCAATTAACTATGGCTACACCTTC.

The V gene is TRBV5-4, the J gene TRBJ2-2, with 9 bases aligning to TRBD2. This CDR3 region has 17 residues. The V gene's germline CDR1 is SGHNT and CDR2 YYREEE (reference sequence). Trimming removed 0 bases from V and 5 bases from J; junction bases left unmatched: 8. The CDR3 sequence is CASSLVSAGGPTGELFF. CDR3 DNA: TGTGCCAGCAGCTTGGTATCCGCGGGAGGGCCGACCGGGGAGCTGTTTTTT.

This clone was recorded only once. V and J are TRBV4-2 and TRBJ2-7, with D possibly TRBD2 on 5 matching bases. The V gene's germline CDR1 is LGHNA and CDR2 YNFKEQ. The length of the CDR3 is 15 residues. The V end was cut by 2 bases, the J end by 4 bases, with 15 bases between. CDR3 DNA sequence: TGTGCCAGCAGCCAAACGAGGGAGCCTTGGTACGAGCAGTACTTC. It encodes CASSQTREPWYEQYF.

The V and J genes are TRBV27 and TRBJ2-1, with 8 bases matching TRBD2. CDR1 and CDR2 from the germline V gene are MNHEY and SMNVEV (reference sequence). This CDR3 comprises 15 residues. The ends lost 1 base at V and 2 bases at J; junction bases unmatched: 1. The CDR3 here is CASSLYGGAYNEQFF. The CDR3, as DNA: TGTGCCAGCAGTTTATACGGGGGGGCCTACAATGAGCAGTTCTTC.

The chain joins TRBV10-3 to TRBJ2-7; D possibly uses TRBD1 or TRBD2 (5 bases each). The CDR3 runs to 13 residues. V dropped 5 bases and J dropped 1 base, with 9 bases sitting between them. Per the germline V gene, CDR1 is ENHRY and CDR2 is SYGVKD. CDR3 protein: CAISTGASYEQYF. Here the CDR3 DNA reads TGTGCCATCAGTACCGGGGCGTCCTACGAGCAGTACTTC.

This clone showed up just once. The genes are TRBV9 and TRBJ2-5; D gene uncertain. This CDR3 has 12 residues. Germline V gene sequence: CDR1 SGDLS, CDR2 YYNGEE. The germline V and J ends were trimmed by 4 bases and 4 bases, with 8 bases remaining between them. This CDR3 is CASSQTPETQYF. CDR3 nucleotide sequence: TGTGCCAGCAGCCAGACGCCAGAGACCCAGTACTTC.

The V gene is TRBV4-1, the J gene TRBJ2-7; D not certain. From germline, CDR1 is MGHRA and CDR2 YSYEKL. The CDR3 is made up of 13 amino acids. Trimming shortened V by 4 bases and J by 7 bases, and 14 bases separated the two germline ends. This CDR3 reads CASSPTTLGEQYV. CDR3 in DNA: TGCGCCAGCAGCCCAACGACCTTGGGGGAGCAGTACGTC.

V and J are TRBV5-1 and TRBJ2-7; 7 nucleotides agree with TRBD1. This CDR3 region has 13 residues. CDR1 is SGHRS and CDR2 is YFSETQ in the germline V gene. The V and J ends lost 4 bases and 4 bases, in that order; junction bases with no gene match: 5. CDR3 in amino acids: CASSMEQGYEQYF. In DNA, the CDR3 is TGCGCCAGCAGCATGGAACAGGGGTACGAGCAGTACTTC. Supplemented by reference TRBV5-1 and TRBJ2-7, the full variable domain reads KAGVTQTPRYLIKTRGQQVTLSCSPISGHRSVSWYQQTPGQGLQFLFEYFSETQRNKGNFPGRFSGRQFSNSRSEMNVSTLELGDSALYLCASSMEQGYEQYFGPGTRLTVT.

In its sample, this clone is medium-sized. The CDR3 DNA is TGCGCCAGCAGCTTGGGGTGGGAATCCTACGAGCAGTACTTC. Protein product: CASSLGWESYEQYF. The chain couples TRBV5-1 to TRBJ2-7; no reliable D call. The germline V gene has CDR1 SGHRS and CDR2 YFSETQ. Trimming shortened V by 0 bases and J by 1 base, and 8 bases separated the two germline ends. CDR3 size: 14 residues. Filled out from reference TRBV5-1 and TRBJ2-7, the complete variable domain reads KAGVTQTPRYLIKTRGQQVTLSCSPISGHRSVSWYQQTPGQGLQFLFEYFSETQRNKGNFPGRFSGRQFSNSRSEMNVSTLELGDSALYLCASSLGWESYEQYFGPGTRLTVT.

This sequence joins TRBV30 and TRBJ1-2; D gene unclear. Germline-derived CDR1 and CDR2 are GTSNPN and SVGIG (reference sequence). Between the trimmed V and J ends, which lost 4 bases and 5 bases, there was a span of 11 bases. The CDR3 is 12 residues long. The CDR3 reads CAWIPGPYGYTF. CDR3 sequence (DNA): TGTGCCTGGATTCCGGGTCCATATGGCTACACCTTC.

The rearrangement joins TRBV5-5 to TRBJ2-7, with TRBD2 matching over 11 bases. The CDR3 runs to 16 residues. Germline assignment: CDR1 SGHKS and CDR2 YYEKEE (reference sequence). Unmatched junction bases numbered 4, after V lost 2 bases and J lost 0 bases. CDR3 protein: CASSFPSGGTSYEQYV. The CDR3 DNA reads as TGTGCCAGCAGCTTCCCTAGCGGGGGGACCTCCTACGAGCAGTACGTC.

The chain uses TRBV2 and TRBJ2-7; the D is unclear. V was clipped by 7 bases and J by 3 bases, with 7 bases between them. In germline, CDR1 is SNHLY, CDR2 FYNNEI. The CDR3 extends over 11 amino acids. The CDR3 spells CASMLYYEQYV. The CDR3 nucleotides read TGTGCCAGCATGTTGTACTACGAGCAGTACGTC.

The count of this clone is one. The chain recombines TRBV28 with TRBJ2-7; D may be TRBD1 (5 bases). Germline V gene sequence: CDR1 MDHEN, CDR2 SYDVKM. The CDR3 extends over 12 amino acids. Trimming stripped 5 bases from V and 5 bases from J, with 10 bases between. The CDR3 spells CASSQTGNEQYF. The CDR3 DNA sequence: TGTGCCAGCAGTCAAACAGGTAACGAGCAGTACTTC.